This T cell receptor (beta chain) was identified during a study of T cell repertoires in cytomegalovirus infection. About the research overall: Use of recently identified HLA-C-restricted and well-studied HLA-B-restricted CMV epitopes was part of the study.

Study-level findings and limits: HLA-C-restricted, CMV-specific TCR beta clonotypes were dominant ex vivo.

Each CDR3 protein gets one entry after TCRdb re-called the reads with MiXCR. This sample carries approximately 1,000,000 distinct CDR3 sequences, roughly 31% of them seen once, and the ten largest clones take around an eighth. This clonotype was counted ten times or more. Its antigen is not identified. The CDR3 is 15 residues long. V was cut by 7 bases and J by 0 bases, with 13 bases left in between. CDR1 and CDR2 (germline): SGHTA, FQGNSA. The sequence was collected from a human donor in good health (CMV status not recorded). Some clones in this sample may be carry-over from other donors' samples. Here the sequenced sample was cultured CD8+ T cells from PBMCs, taken from culture after CMV antigen stimulation. The chain carries TRBV7-2 and TRBJ1-5; D not certain. CDR3 residues: CASTFGIYSNQPQHF. The CDR3 coding sequence is TGTGCCAGCACCTTCGGGATTTATAGCAATCAGCCCCAGCATTTT.